The text below deals with one T cell receptor beta chain. This receptor's antigen is unknown. Base qualities are missing; no much larger clone stands one base away. The data stem from a study of blood T cells in healthy people across ages (dated by TCRdb to about 2015). Background for the entire study: In model experiments, roughly one uniquely barcoded TCR beta cDNA molecule per two T cells was captured by template switching. Age-related changes in TCR beta repertoire diversity were measured in the study by deep sequencing normalized with unique cDNA molecular identifiers. Donors were grouped into four age groups: young (average approximately 15 years), middle-aged (roughly 40), aged (approximately 58) and long-lived (about 90). To avoid experimental bias, donors of different ages were spread randomly across the sequencing lanes. Using the same blood draw, the study looked at two additional independent replicas of 1 million unique cDNA reads for two donors, one aged 18 to 30 and the other aged 80 or older.

Libraries were made using 5' RACE. This sample was sequenced with an Illumina HiSeq 2500. A second roughly 6 to 11 cycle PCR used a sample-barcoded 5' primer and a J-beta primer mix. Each TCR beta cDNA molecule received a unique molecular identifier from a template-switch 5' adaptor carrying 12 random nucleotides. At least 2.5 million CDR3-containing paired-end reads were obtained from each sample. First-strand cDNA synthesis was performed from all RNA using the Mint cDNA synthesis kit, with priming by a TRBC-specific oligonucleotide. Following uracil-DNA glycosylase treatment, all cDNA underwent a first 18-cycle PCR with the universal primers M1SS and BC2_uni_R. Processing in the source paper ran as follows. For normalization, 1 million high-quality reads, each with a distinct molecular identifier, were randomly selected from each sample. Instead of being binned into consensus sequences, reads that shared molecular identifiers were thrown out. CDR3 identification, clonotype clustering and error correction used MiTCR with a Q25 quality threshold and the strictest error-elimination algorithm. Lower-bound total TCR beta diversity was estimated with a nonparametric unseen species model using Euler transformation. TCRdb redid the processing of the public reads, applying fastp at Q25 and MiXCR, and retained in-frame beta chains. Rows are combined by CDR3 protein, so each entry shows the most common genes and DNA. The V and J calls here are based on TCRdb, not the publication. The sample table records more than 650,000 distinct CDR3 sequences; 22% of these occur just once. 22% of the sample is in the top ten clones.

Study-wide conclusions, independent of this receptor: Because donor CMV infection status was unknown, age-related changes in expanded clonotypes were potentially confounded. Bulk unsorted PBMC profiling prevented conclusive comparison of naive and antigen-experienced compartments. As age increased, observed TCR beta diversity per million T cells dropped in a roughly linear way, and a significant reduction was already evident by age approximately 40. Compared with the aged group, the long-lived group had more naive CD4+ T cells, fewer expanded clones and increased TCR diversity, suggesting age selection. Observed TCR beta diversity correlated strongly with the percentage of naive T cells measured by flow cytometry. Estimates of total diversity based on one million sequenced T cells were considered lower bounds and underestimates.

A distance of 14 bases separates the germline ends of V and J, which lose 2 bases and 4 bases respectively. CDR1 KGHSH and CDR2 LQKENI are derived from the germline V gene. Inclusive of the bounding cysteine and phenylalanine, the CDR3 is 16 residues long. Of all the DNA, just the CDR3 is kept, 48 bases in frame from base 1. The donors were about 40 Caucasian individuals from Russia, aged roughly 6 to 90 years, who were systemically healthy. Each donor gave 8 to 10 milliliters of peripheral blood, collected into EDTA-treated Vacutainer tubes. PBMCs were isolated by Ficoll-Paque density-gradient centrifugation, with at least 7 million obtained per sample. Trizol reagent was used to extract total RNA from the PBMCs, yielding at least 5 micrograms per sample. For every donor, flow cytometry on a PBMC aliquot measured the percentage of naive CD45RAhigh/CD27high T cells.

The chain is encoded by TRBV18 joined to TRBJ1-4; TRBD1 is perhaps the D gene, given 6 matching bases. This TCR was sampled from a man between 65 and 85 years old in good health. Sequencing used blood. The CDR3 has the sequence CASSPGQPRGNEKLFF. The DNA reads as follows: TGTGCCAGCTCACCAGGACAGCCTCGGGGTAATGAAAAACTGTTTTTT.